Sequencing of this T cell receptor beta chain was carried out in a study of OX40 agonist ivuxolimab in advanced cancers. The overall study: With a range of 23 to 79, age averaged roughly 60 years, and approximately 83% were male. Two cutaneous melanoma patients and one hepatocellular carcinoma patient, three in all, had partial responses.

General study results and limits: The average count of expanded clones was higher among CD8+ T cells than among CD4+. By week 6 at 0.1 to 3.0 mg/kg, blood CD4+ and CD8+ T cells had expanded clonally.

Germline V CDR1 and CDR2: LNHDA, SQIVND (reference sequence). V was trimmed by 5 bases and J by 5 bases, leaving 22 bases between them. CDR3 size: 17 residues. The repertoire was sequenced with immunoSEQ multiplex PCR; TCRdb's copy has only in-frame clones and lacks some. This sample has about 95,000 clones; roughly 90% occur once, and the top ten carry about 2.4%. On this clone: Its specificity is not known.

The chain couples TRBV19 to TRBJ1-5; D gene unclear. The sequence was obtained from an adult with an advanced solid tumor such as melanoma, head and neck, liver or kidney cancer. This material consisted of CD4+ or CD8+ T cells sorted from blood, taken in a trial of the OX40 agonist ivuxolimab. DNA for the CDR3: TGTGCCAGTAGTTTCAATCCCCGGGTTTTGGGTTATCAGCCCCAGCATTTT. The encoded protein is CASSFNPRVLGYQPQHF.